The 5 T cell receptor beta chains listed next were all sequenced from one sample in a study of cytotoxic CD8 clonotypes in ibrutinib-treated CLL. Some clones are missing from TCRdb's copy, which holds only in-frame ones; the method was immunoSEQ multiplex PCR. The sample has 73,000 or so clones; 68% are singletons. The material sequenced was PBMCs, taken after 12 months of ibrutinib treatment. Receptors were obtained from a human donor with chronic lymphocytic leukemia.

The chain has TRBV5-6 and TRBJ1-3; D ambiguous. The germline gives CDR1 SGHDT, CDR2 YYEEEE. The CDR3 sequence is 14 residues long. V was clipped by 1 base and J by 4 bases, with 9 bases between them. In nucleotides, the CDR3 is TGTGCCAGCAGCTTGAGGAGGCTAGGAAACACCATATATTTT. The encoded protein is CASSLRRLGNTIYF.

This chain links TRBV11-2 with TRBJ1-1; unclear D gene. The length of the CDR3 is 15 residues. The V gene's germline CDR1 is SGHAT and CDR2 FQNNGV. V lost 1 base and J lost 4, with 13 bases in between. The CDR3 region is CASSLVGPNGTEAFF. CDR3 nucleotides: TGTGCCAGCAGCTTAGTAGGGCCCAACGGCACTGAAGCTTTCTTT.

This clone was seen more than once but under ten times. The V and J genes are TRBV9 and TRBJ1-5; D call uncertain. The CDR3 sequence is 14 residues long. CDR1 and CDR2 from the germline V gene are SGDLS and YYNGEE. Trimming pared 2 bases from V and 5 bases from J, leaving 11 bases between. The CDR3 DNA is TGTGCCAGCAGCGTTAGCTATGGGGATCAGCCCCAGCATTTT. Translated: CASSVSYGDQPQHF.

The genes are TRBV10-1 and TRBJ1-2; 7 bases are shared with TRBD1. Germline CDR1 is WNHNN and CDR2 is SYGVQD (reference sequence). The CDR3 loop spans 15 amino acids. The V and J ends lost 2 bases and 6 bases, in that order; junction bases with no gene match: 9. CDR3 bases: TGCGCCAGCAGTGAGGACAGGGCCGGTAGAAATGGCTACACCTTC. Amino acids: CASSEDRAGRNGYTF.

The rearrangement links TRBV5-1 to TRBJ2-7; the D gene is possibly TRBD2 (6 bases). Germline CDR1 SGHRS, CDR2 YFSETQ. V gave up 4 bases and J gave up 4 bases, with 18 bases separating them. This CDR3 is 15 amino acids long. DNA for the CDR3: TGCGCCAGCAGCCCGACGGGACTGACTACGTACGAGCAGTACTTC. Amino acids: CASSPTGLTTYEQYF.